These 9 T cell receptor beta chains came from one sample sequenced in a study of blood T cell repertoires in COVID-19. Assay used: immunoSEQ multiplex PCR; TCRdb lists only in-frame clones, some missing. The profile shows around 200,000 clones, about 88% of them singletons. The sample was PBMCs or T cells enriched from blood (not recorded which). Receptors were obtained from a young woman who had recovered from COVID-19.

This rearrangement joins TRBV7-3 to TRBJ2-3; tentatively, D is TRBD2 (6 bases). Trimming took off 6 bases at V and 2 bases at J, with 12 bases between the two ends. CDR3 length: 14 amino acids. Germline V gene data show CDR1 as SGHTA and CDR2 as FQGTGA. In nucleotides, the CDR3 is TGTGCCAGCAGTGCCTTAGCGGCCACAGATACGCAGTATTTT. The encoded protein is CASSALAATDTQYF.

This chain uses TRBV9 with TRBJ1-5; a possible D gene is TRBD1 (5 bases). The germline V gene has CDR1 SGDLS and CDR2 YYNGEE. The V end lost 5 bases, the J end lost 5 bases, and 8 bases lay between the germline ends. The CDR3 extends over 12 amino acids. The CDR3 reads CASSGGDQPQHF. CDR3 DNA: TGTGCCAGCAGTGGGGGGGATCAGCCCCAGCATTTT.

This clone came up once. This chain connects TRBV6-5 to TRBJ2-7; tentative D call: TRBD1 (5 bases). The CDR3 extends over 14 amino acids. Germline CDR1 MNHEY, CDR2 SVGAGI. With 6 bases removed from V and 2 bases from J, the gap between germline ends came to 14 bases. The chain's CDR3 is CASSKPTVPYEQYF. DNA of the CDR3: TGTGCCAGCAGCAAACCGACAGTACCCTACGAGCAGTACTTC.

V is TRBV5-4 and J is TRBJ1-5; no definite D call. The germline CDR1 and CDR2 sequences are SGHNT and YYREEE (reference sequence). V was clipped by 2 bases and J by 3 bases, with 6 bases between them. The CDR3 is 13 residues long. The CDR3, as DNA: TGTGCCAGCAGCTTACAGCCCAATCAGCCCCAGCATTTT. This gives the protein CASSLQPNQPQHF.

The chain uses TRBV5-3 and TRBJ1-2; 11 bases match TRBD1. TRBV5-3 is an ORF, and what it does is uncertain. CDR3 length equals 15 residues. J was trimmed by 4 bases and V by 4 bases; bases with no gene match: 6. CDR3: CARSPGTGGTYGYTF. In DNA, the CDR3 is TGTGCCAGAAGCCCCGGGACAGGGGGGACCTATGGCTACACCTTC.

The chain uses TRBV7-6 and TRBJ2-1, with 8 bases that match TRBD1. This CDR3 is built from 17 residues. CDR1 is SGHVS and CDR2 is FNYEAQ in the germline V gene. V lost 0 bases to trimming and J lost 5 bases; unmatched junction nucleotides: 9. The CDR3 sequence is CASSLAYPGQVHNEQFF. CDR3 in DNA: TGTGCCAGCAGCTTAGCCTATCCGGGACAGGTCCACAATGAGCAGTTCTTC.

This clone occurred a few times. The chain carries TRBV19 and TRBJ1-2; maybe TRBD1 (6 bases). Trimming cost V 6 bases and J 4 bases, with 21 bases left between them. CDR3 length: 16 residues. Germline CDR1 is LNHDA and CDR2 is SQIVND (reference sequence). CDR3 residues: CASSPPPGGGFYGYTF. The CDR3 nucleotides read TGTGCCAGTAGCCCCCCACCGGGGGGGGGCTTCTATGGCTACACCTTC. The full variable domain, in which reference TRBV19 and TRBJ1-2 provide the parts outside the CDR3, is DGGITQSPKYLFRKEGQNVTLSCEQNLNHDAMYWYRQDPGQGLRLIYYSQIVNDFQKGDIAEGYSVSREKKESFPLTVTSAQKNPTAFYLCASSPPPGGGFYGYTFGSGTRLTVV.

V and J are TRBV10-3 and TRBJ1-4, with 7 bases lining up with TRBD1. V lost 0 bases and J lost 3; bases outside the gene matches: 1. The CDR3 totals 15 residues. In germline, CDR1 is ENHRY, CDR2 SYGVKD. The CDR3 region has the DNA TGTGCCATCAGTGAGTCTACAGGGGCTAATGAAAAACTGTTTTTT. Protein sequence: CAISESTGANEKLFF.

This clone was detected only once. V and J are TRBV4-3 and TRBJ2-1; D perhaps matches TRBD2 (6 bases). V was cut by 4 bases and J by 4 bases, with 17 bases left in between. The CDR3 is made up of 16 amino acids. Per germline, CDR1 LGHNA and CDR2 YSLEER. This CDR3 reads CASSPPGGNEYNEQFF. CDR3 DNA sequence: TGCGCCAGCAGCCCCCCCGGGGGAAATGAATACAATGAGCAGTTCTTC.